Each of the 5 T cell receptor beta chains below was sequenced from the same sample in a study of tissue T cells after allogeneic stem cell transplantation (dated 2022 in TCRdb). The library was prepared using the immunoSEQ multiplex PCR assay. TCRdb took over this immuneACCESS table, retaining in-frame rearrangements with V and J assigned. Such tables are incomplete; in checked studies, under half of the missing clones stem from an unresolved V gene, and the remainder is unexplained. Here the sample has fewer than 2,000 clones; approximately 80% occur a single time. The top ten constitute approximately 8.2% of the sample. The time point label corresponds to: human tissue collected at research (rapid) autopsy. The sequencing here drew on colon tissue, taken at autopsy. These receptors came from a male patient aged 40 to 70 with steroid-refractory graft-versus-host disease after an allogeneic stem cell transplant. After a transplant, the donor of the graft may account for some T cells.

The chain carries TRBV6-2 or TRBV6-3 and TRBJ1-5; tentative D call: TRBD1 (6 bases). The CDR3 totals 15 residues. Germline V CDR1 and CDR2: MNHEY, SVGEGT. The V and J ends lost 0 bases and 4 bases respectively, with 10 bases between them. The CDR3 region is CASSYSPGANQPQHF. Here the CDR3 DNA reads TGTGCCAGCAGTTACTCACCAGGGGCGAATCAGCCCCAGCATTTT.

The genes are TRBV19 and TRBJ1-5; 7 bases map to TRBD1. The CDR3 covers 15 residues. V trimming: 3 bases; J trimming: 7 bases; junction bases outside the gene matches: 9. Per germline, CDR1 LNHDA and CDR2 SQIVND (reference sequence). CDR3 nucleotide sequence: TGTGCCAGTAGTATCAGGCCAGGGGGTGAACAGCCCCAGCATTTT. Translating gives CASSIRPGGEQPQHF.

This clone was seen more than once but under ten times. This chain uses TRBV10-1 with TRBJ2-2, with 7 nucleotides matching TRBD2. The CDR3 runs to 15 residues. The germline CDR1 and CDR2 sequences are WNHNN and SYGVQD (reference sequence). The CDR3 nucleotides read TGCGATCTTCAACGCCCGGGGGGAACCACCGGGGAGCTGTTTTTT. This translates into CDLQRPGGTTGELFF.

V is TRBV9 and J is TRBJ1-2, with D tentatively TRBD1 (6 bases). The V and J ends lost 0 bases and 4 bases respectively, with 10 bases between them. The CDR3 covers 14 residues. From germline, CDR1 is SGDLS and CDR2 YYNGEE. The CDR3 reads CASSVEQGPYGYTF. CDR3 coding DNA: TGTGCCAGCAGCGTAGAGCAGGGGCCCTATGGCTACACCTTC.

V is TRBV6-5 and J is TRBJ2-1; D is unclear. Germline values: CDR1 MNHEY, CDR2 SVGAGI. Trimming shortened V by 0 bases and J by 5 bases, and 14 bases separated the two germline ends. There are 16 residues in the CDR3. This CDR3 is CASSYSPLAQHNEQFF. DNA of the CDR3: TGTGCCAGCAGTTACTCTCCATTGGCCCAGCACAATGAGCAGTTCTTC.